The 18 T cell receptor beta chains below come from one sample, sequenced in a study of glioma-infiltrating T cells after dendritic cell vaccination. The method was immunoSEQ multiplex PCR; TCRdb's version includes in-frame clones alone and lacks a portion of them. The data hold roughly 96,000 clones, with approximately 80% observed a single time. Material: blood, obtained before dendritic cell vaccination. The receptors come from a human donor with glioblastoma.

The chain links TRBV2 to TRBJ2-7; the D is unclear. V lost 3 bases and J lost 2, with 11 bases in between. The CDR3 totals 14 residues. The germline gives CDR1 SNHLY, CDR2 FYNNEI. The CDR3: CASSENPPAYEQYF. The CDR3 region has the DNA TGTGCCAGCAGTGAGAATCCACCAGCCTACGAGCAGTACTTC.

The chain has TRBV5-5 and TRBJ2-7, with D possibly being TRBD2 (6 bases). V lost 6 bases, J lost 2 bases, and 18 bases lay in between. Germline V gives CDR1 SGHKS, CDR2 YYEKEE (reference sequence). The CDR3 length is 15 residues. The DNA for the CDR3 is TGTGCCAGCAAAACGGGGCAGGGAGGCACCTACGAGCAGTACTTC. Its translation: CASKTGQGGTYEQYF.

J is TRBJ1-2 and V is TRBV14; TRBD1 matches at 8 bases. Germline CDR1 reads SGHDN; CDR2 reads FVKESK. The CDR3 extends over 15 amino acids. The V segment lost 4 bases and the J segment 3 bases; nucleotides outside the gene matches: 7. CDR3: CASSRLDRAHYGYTF. CDR3 in DNA: TGTGCCAGCAGCCGTTTGGACAGGGCCCACTATGGCTACACCTTC.

V and J are TRBV6-5 and TRBJ2-7, with TRBD1 matching 9 bases. The V gene's germline CDR1 is MNHEY and CDR2 SVGAGI. The junction had 4 bases not matched to a gene; V was cut back by 3 bases and J by 4 bases. This CDR3 is 14 amino acids long. Here the CDR3 DNA reads TGTGCCAGCAGTTATACAGGGGGCGGGTACGAGCAGTACTTC. Translated: CASSYTGGGYEQYF.

The chain links TRBV25-1 to TRBJ1-2; TRBD1 aligns across 9 bases. V was pared by 0 bases and J by 7 bases, with 6 bases of the junction left unmatched. The germline V gene has CDR1 MGHDK and CDR2 SYGVNS. The length of the CDR3 is 15 residues. The CDR3 loop is CASSEYKGQGSGYTF. The CDR3 region has the DNA TGTGCCAGCAGTGAATATAAAGGACAGGGGTCTGGCTACACCTTC.

This clone turned up a few times. CDR3 region: CASSPYMTGTGDETQYF. In DNA form, the CDR3 reads TGTGCCAGCTCACCATACATGACCGGGACAGGGGACGAGACCCAGTACTTC. The rearrangement joins TRBV18 to TRBJ2-5, with 10 positions matching TRBD1. Germline V gene data show CDR1 as KGHSH and CDR2 as LQKENI. This CDR3 spans 17 amino acids. Trimming removed 2 bases from V and 5 bases from J; junction bases left unmatched: 11.

The chain links TRBV6-6 to TRBJ2-5, with D possibly being TRBD2 (7 bases). Trimming pared 2 bases from V and 1 base from J, leaving 11 bases between. The CDR3 is 15 amino acids. From germline, CDR1 is MNHNY and CDR2 SVGAGI (reference sequence). This chain's CDR3 is CASSYGGGSQETQYF. The CDR3 nucleotides are TGTGCCAGCAGTTACGGGGGGGGCAGCCAAGAGACCCAGTACTTC.

The chain has TRBV9 and TRBJ1-3, with D perhaps TRBD1 (5 bases). The CDR3 has 14 amino acids. Germline loops: CDR1 SGDLS, CDR2 YYNGEE. The V gene lost 4 bases and the J gene lost 4 bases, with 12 bases spanning the gap. The CDR3: CASSPGVLGNTIYF. The CDR3 region has the DNA TGTGCCAGCAGCCCGGGGGTACTCGGAAACACCATATATTTT.

The chain employs TRBV9 and TRBJ2-2; D is perhaps TRBD1 (6 bases). Germline loops: CDR1 SGDLS, CDR2 YYNGEE. The CDR3 is 16 amino acids. Trimming removed 4 bases at V and 1 base at J, with 14 bases between. CDR3 amino acids: CASSRRQDRNTGELFF. The CDR3 DNA is TGTGCCAGCAGCAGGAGGCAGGACAGGAACACCGGGGAGCTGTTTTTT.

This clone appeared once. This chain joins TRBV6-5 and TRBJ1-1; no clear D. The CDR3 totals 12 residues. The germline gives CDR1 MNHEY, CDR2 SVGAGI. Trimming took 5 bases from V and 1 from J, leaving 5 bases between them. CDR3 loop: CASSRRNTEAFF. CDR3 nucleotides: TGTGCCAGCAGTAGGAGGAACACTGAAGCTTTCTTT.

V gene TRBV5-6 combines with J gene TRBJ1-2; 9 bases match TRBD1. Germline CDR1 SGHDT, CDR2 YYEEEE. The junction had 6 bases not matched to a gene; V was cut back by 4 bases and J by 8 bases. The CDR3 extends over 13 amino acids. CDR3 residues: CASSQDRGGGYTF. DNA for the CDR3: TGTGCCAGCAGCCAGGACAGGGGAGGCGGCTACACCTTC.

This chain connects TRBV11-2 to TRBJ1-2; TRBD1 matches 7 bases. This CDR3 has 15 residues. The germline gives CDR1 SGHAT, CDR2 FQNNGV. Losses at the gene ends were 3 bases for V and 2 bases for J; bases not matched to a gene: 6. In DNA, the CDR3 is TGTGCCAGCAGCTTGATGACACAGGGGAACTATGGCTACACCTTC. This encodes CASSLMTQGNYGYTF.

The rearrangement uses TRBV29-1 and TRBJ2-3; 10 bases agree with TRBD1. V trimming: 0 bases; J trimming: 4 bases; junction bases outside the gene matches: 10. The V gene's germline CDR1 is SQVTM and CDR2 ANQGSEA. The CDR3 has 17 amino acids. The CDR3: CSVEDYLGDRGADTQYF. The CDR3 DNA is TGCAGCGTTGAAGACTATCTCGGGGACAGGGGTGCAGATACGCAGTATTTT.

The gene calls are TRBV4-2 and TRBJ1-2; D is possibly TRBD1 (6 bases). Trimming took 4 bases from V and 6 from J, leaving 18 bases between them. Germline lookup yields CDR1 LGHNA and CDR2 YNFKEQ. The CDR3 totals 15 residues. Written as DNA, the CDR3 is TGTGCCAGCAGCCCCGGGGGGTGGGGGCAAGATGGCTACACCTTC. Its protein product is CASSPGGWGQDGYTF.

This chain uses TRBV5-1 with TRBJ2-3; 10 bases line up with TRBD2. Per germline, CDR1 SGHRS and CDR2 YFSETQ. V shed 4 bases and J 3 bases; nucleotides not matched to a gene: 8. There are 16 residues in the CDR3. The CDR3 nucleotides read TGCGCCAGCAGCGGTAGAGCGGGGGGGCCGACAGATACGCAGTATTTT. Its protein product is CASSGRAGGPTDTQYF.

The rearrangement links TRBV7-3 to TRBJ2-1, with 8 nucleotides matching TRBD2. CDR3 length: 15 amino acids. V gave up 0 bases and J gave up 3 bases; unmatched junction bases: 1. Germline V gives CDR1 SGHTA, CDR2 FQGTGA. The CDR3: CASSLTSGNYNEQFF. For the CDR3, the DNA is TGTGCCAGCAGCTTAACTAGCGGGAACTACAATGAGCAGTTCTTC.

This sequence joins TRBV6-5 and TRBJ2-7, with D tentatively TRBD2 (6 bases). This CDR3 has 14 amino acids. The V gene's germline CDR1 is MNHEY and CDR2 SVGAGI. Trimming pared 7 bases from V and 7 bases from J, leaving 20 bases between. The CDR3 nucleotides are TGTGCCAGCAAAGCCCCCGGGGGTCTGGGAGAGCAGTACTTC. It codes for CASKAPGGLGEQYF.

The J gene is TRBJ2-5, the V gene TRBV7-3; weak D call: TRBD2 (6 bases). The CDR3 has 15 amino acids. V lost 0 bases and J 5 bases, leaving 13 bases between the germline ends. CDR1 SGHTA and CDR2 FQGTGA come from the germline V gene. DNA of the CDR3: TGTGCCAGCAGCTTAACCGGGGGTTCCCACGAGACCCAGTACTTC. The encoded protein is CASSLTGGSHETQYF.